These T cell receptor beta chains were read from a single sample in a study of lymphopenia after photon versus proton radiotherapy. Libraries were prepared by immunoSEQ multiplex PCR; TCRdb keeps only in-frame clonotypes and omits some of them. The sample records some 41,000 clones, roughly 84% being singletons. The sample here was peripheral blood, taken from a patient treated with proton-based radiotherapy. Source of these receptors: a woman between 65 and 79 years old with pancreatic cancer. Some clones in this sample may be carry-over from other donors' samples. Each CDR3 is given with its conserved first and last residue. The order of the fields is D gene, J gene, clone size, V gene, CDR3 protein, CDR3 DNA. D genes are given only for firm matches. Size tells how often a clone was seen (once, few, many) or the class of an expanded clone, and some rows leave it out.

D: -
J: TRBJ2-7
size: -
V: TRBV9
CDR3: CASSVEVAPSYEQYF
DNA: TGTGCCAGCAGCGTAGAGGTAGCCCCCTCCTACGAGCAGTACTTC

D: TRBD2
J: TRBJ2-1
size: -
V: TRBV29-1
CDR3: CSVGGLGTSEILSYNEQFF
DNA: TGCAGCGTTGGGGGGTTGGGGACTAGCGAGATACTGTCCTACAATGAGCAGTTCTTC

D: -
J: TRBJ1-1
size: -
V: TRBV30
CDR3: CAWKPMANTEAFF
DNA: TGTGCCTGGAAACCGATGGCGAACACTGAAGCTTTCTTT

D: -
J: TRBJ1-4
size: -
V: TRBV1
CDR3: CTSSHTGGQRDKVAANEKLFF
DNA: TGCACCAGCAGCCATACGGGGGGGCAGAGGGATAAAGTGGCAGCTAATGAAAAACTGTTTTTT

D: TRBD1
J: TRBJ2-1
size: -
V: TRBV6-5
CDR3: CASSYRTGRTNEQFF
DNA: TGTGCCAGCAGTTATCGGACAGGGAGGACGAATGAGCAGTTCTTC

D: TRBD1
J: TRBJ2-7
size: -
V: TRBV28
CDR3: CASRSGQDIVYEQYF
DNA: TGTGCCAGCAGATCCGGACAGGATATAGTTTACGAGCAGTACTTC

D: -
J: TRBJ2-3
size: -
V: TRBV6-1
CDR3: CASSEAAPPGTDTQYF
DNA: TGTGCCAGCAGTGAAGCGGCGCCGCCCGGCACAGATACGCAGTATTTT

D: TRBD1
J: TRBJ2-2
size: -
V: TRBV7-9
CDR3: CASSLATGVDTGELFF
DNA: TGTGCCAGCAGCTTGGCTACAGGGGTGGACACCGGGGAGCTGTTTTTT

D: TRBD1
J: TRBJ1-5
size: -
V: TRBV7-9
CDR3: CASSLGTGGSQPQHF
DNA: TGTGCCAGCAGCTTAGGGACAGGGGGCAGTCAGCCCCAGCATTTT

D: TRBD2
J: TRBJ2-7
size: -
V: TRBV5-8
CDR3: CASSLGLAGEQYF
DNA: TGTGCCAGCAGCTTGGGACTAGCGGGGGAGCAGTACTTC

D: -
J: TRBJ1-1
size: -
V: TRBV9
CDR3: CASSGRDTGEAFF
DNA: TGTGCCAGCAGCGGGCGGGACACGGGGGAAGCTTTCTTT

D: -
J: TRBJ1-2
size: -
V: TRBV7-2
CDR3: CASSAEGLYGYTF
DNA: TGTGCCAGCAGCGCCGAGGGCCTCTATGGCTACACCTTC

D: TRBD2
J: TRBJ2-1
size: -
V: TRBV28
CDR3: CASSLSSGRYNEQFF
DNA: TGTGCCAGCAGTTTATCTAGCGGGAGGTACAATGAGCAGTTCTTC

D: -
J: TRBJ2-3
size: once
V: TRBV10-1
CDR3: CASSPGRNTDTQYF
DNA: TGCGCCAGCAGTCCGGGACGGAACACAGATACGCAGTATTTT

D: TRBD2
J: TRBJ2-1
size: -
V: TRBV4-1
CDR3: CASSQGRVGRPHNEQFF
DNA: TGCGCCAGCAGCCAAGGGCGGGTCGGGAGGCCCCACAATGAGCAGTTCTTC

D: -
J: TRBJ1-1
size: -
V: TRBV10-3
CDR3: CATNRGPTETEAFF
DNA: TGTGCCACCAACCGTGGCCCTACGGAGACTGAAGCTTTCTTT

D: -
J: TRBJ2-3
size: -
V: TRBV7-4
CDR3: CASSLAGRTDTQYF
DNA: TGTGCCAGCAGCTTAGCAGGAAGAACAGATACGCAGTATTTT

D: -
J: TRBJ2-1
size: -
V: TRBV30
CDR3: CAWSALGRKSYNEQFF
DNA: TGTGCCTGGAGTGCTTTGGGGAGGAAGTCCTACAATGAGCAGTTCTTC

D: TRBD2
J: TRBJ2-7
size: few
V: TRBV30
CDR3: CAWSDLGLAIYEQYF
DNA: TGTGCCTGGAGTGATTTGGGACTAGCGATCTACGAGCAGTACTTC

D: TRBD1
J: TRBJ2-4
size: once
V: TRBV27
CDR3: CASSSTGWNIQYF
DNA: TGTGCCAGCAGTTCGACAGGGTGGAACATTCAGTACTTC

D: -
J: TRBJ2-7
size: -
V: TRBV25-1
CDR3: CASTGDGLSYEQYF
DNA: TGTGCCAGCACCGGGGACGGTTTATCCTACGAGCAGTACTTC

D: -
J: TRBJ1-4
size: few
V: TRBV28
CDR3: CASSDSNAEKLFF
DNA: TGTGCCAGCAGCGACAGTAACGCTGAAAAACTGTTTTTT

D: -
J: TRBJ2-7
size: -
V: TRBV18
CDR3: CASSPNPGHSYEQYF
DNA: TGTGCCAGCTCACCCAACCCGGGACATAGCTACGAGCAGTACTTC

D: -
J: TRBJ2-3
size: -
V: TRBV30
CDR3: CAWNRLTDTQYF
DNA: TGTGCCTGGAACAGGCTCACAGATACGCAGTATTTT

D: -
J: TRBJ2-2
size: -
V: TRBV10-3
CDR3: CAISESTGDTGELFF
DNA: TGTGCCATCAGTGAGTCCACAGGAGACACCGGGGAGCTGTTTTTT

D: -
J: TRBJ1-2
size: -
V: TRBV30
CDR3: CAWSVGQGDYTF
DNA: TGTGCCTGGAGTGTAGGGCAGGGAGACTACACCTTC

D: -
J: TRBJ1-2
size: once
V: TRBV5-4
CDR3: CASSVPQASDYGYTF
DNA: TGTGCCAGCAGCGTCCCCCAGGCCTCGGACTATGGCTACACCTTC

D: -
J: TRBJ2-3
size: -
V: TRBV9
CDR3: CASSVATMTDTQYF
DNA: TGTGCCAGCAGCGTAGCTACGATGACAGATACGCAGTATTTT

D: TRBD1
J: TRBJ1-5
size: -
V: TRBV18
CDR3: CASSPGLTGGDQPQHF
DNA: TGTGCCAGCTCACCAGGTCTCACAGGGGGGGATCAGCCCCAGCATTTT

D: -
J: TRBJ1-2
size: few
V: TRBV19
CDR3: CASSTGGSYGYTF
DNA: TGTGCCAGTAGTACCGGCGGCAGCTATGGCTACACCTTC

D: TRBD1
J: TRBJ1-5
size: -
V: TRBV18
CDR3: CASSGQGDQPQHF
DNA: TGTGCCAGCTCCGGACAGGGAGATCAGCCCCAGCATTTT

D: -
J: TRBJ2-1
size: -
V: TRBV6-4
CDR3: CASSRMTSKSSNEQFF
DNA: TGTGCCAGCAGCCGAATGACTAGTAAAAGTTCGAATGAGCAGTTCTTC

D: -
J: TRBJ1-5
size: few
V: TRBV28
CDR3: CASSPGSRYSNQPQHF
DNA: TGTGCCAGCAGTCCGGGCTCTAGGTATAGCAATCAGCCCCAGCATTTT

D: -
J: TRBJ1-2
size: few
V: TRBV4-2
CDR3: CASSQVNYGYTF
DNA: TGTGCCAGCAGCCAAGTAAACTATGGCTACACCTTC

D: TRBD2
J: TRBJ2-7
size: -
V: TRBV6-1
CDR3: CASSGSLAGALSYEQYF
DNA: TGTGCCAGCAGTGGTAGTCTAGCGGGCGCCCTCTCCTACGAGCAGTACTTC

D: -
J: TRBJ2-2
size: -
V: TRBV4-3
CDR3: CASSQDLPYGTPIGELFF
DNA: TGCGCCAGCAGCCAAGATCTTCCATACGGGACCCCGATCGGGGAGCTGTTTTTT

D: TRBD2
J: TRBJ2-1
size: -
V: TRBV5-1
CDR3: CASRWVYGRALGYEQFF
DNA: TGCGCCAGCCGATGGGTTTACGGGAGGGCCCTTGGGTATGAGCAGTTCTTC